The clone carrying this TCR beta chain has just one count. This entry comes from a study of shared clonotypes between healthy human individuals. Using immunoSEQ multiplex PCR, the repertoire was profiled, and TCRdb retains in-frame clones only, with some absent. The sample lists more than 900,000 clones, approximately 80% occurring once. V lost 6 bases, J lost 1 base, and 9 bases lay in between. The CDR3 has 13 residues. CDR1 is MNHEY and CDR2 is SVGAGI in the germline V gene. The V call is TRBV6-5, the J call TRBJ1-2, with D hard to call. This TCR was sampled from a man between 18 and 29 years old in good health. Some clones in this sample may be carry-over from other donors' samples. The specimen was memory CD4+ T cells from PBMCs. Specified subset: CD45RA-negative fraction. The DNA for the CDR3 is TGTGCCAGCAGGCAGGACGGTAACTATGGCTACACCTTC. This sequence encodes CASRQDGNYGYTF.